The present T cell receptor beta chain was sequenced within a study of Graves' ophthalmopathy and Graves' hyperthyroidism. Study-wide results and caveats: Distinction of ophthalmopathy from stable hyperthyroidism by a 13-signature model reached approximately 90% sensitivity and approximately 81% specificity. Ophthalmopathy progression predictions by the model showed about 75% specificity and approximately 67% sensitivity.

Only newly diagnosed hyperthyroidism patients aged 18 to 65, with under 2 months' duration, were enrolled. Establishment of the diagnosis relied upon clinical symptoms, serum thyroxine, TRAb, thyroid ultrasound and orbital computed tomography. This clonotype appeared once. Its antigen remains unidentified. V lost 7 bases to trimming and J lost 4 bases; unmatched junction nucleotides: 16. CDR1 and CDR2 from the germline V gene are SEHNR and FQNEAQ (reference sequence). CDR3 size: 17 residues. RNA transcripts provided the template for amplifying TCR beta CDR3 regions. Scientists carried out first-round RT-PCR using HTBI primers and then a second-round multiplex PCR. Via MiXCR, TCRdb re-called the multiplex PCR reads, giving one row per CDR3 protein. The data contain 900,000 to 1,200,000 distinct CDR3 sequences, less than 45% of them singletons.

This chain connects TRBV7-9 to TRBJ1-2, with 9 bases identical to TRBD1. The sequenced sample was peripheral blood or thyroid tissue (not recorded which). This sequence originates from an adult man with Graves' hyperthyroidism. The CDR3 region has the DNA TGTGCCAGCACGAACCCAGGACAGGGGTTTGCAGGCTATGGCTACACCTTC. Residues: CASTNPGQGFAGYGYTF.